This entry is about one TCR beta chain. Its antigen target is currently unknown. No base qualities exist here, and no much larger clone lies one base off it. The CDR3 spans 16 residues, from the cysteine through the phenylalanine. Just the 48-base CDR3 DNA is kept, in frame starting at base 1. Between the V and J ends, shortened by 6 bases and 1 base respectively, the junction contains 14 bases. CDR1 and CDR2, per the germline V gene, are SGHRS and YFSETQ. The sample is drawn from a study of cytomegalovirus exposure and HLA in healthy donors (TCRdb year 2017). In the study overall: According to a later analysis, one platform produced both the 100 to 150 validation repertoires and the 670 or so repertoires of the first cohort. The study combined high-throughput TCR immunosequencing, statistical association of individual TCRs with disease status, and machine learning to predict cytomegalovirus infection status. In addition to the first cohort of roughly 670 subjects, a separate validation cohort of approximately 130 different subjects was used. The study aimed to test whether signatures of past pathogen exposure could be identified by cataloging public T cell receptors. Broad study findings and their caveats: The validation cohort had no HLA typing available for a later analysis, so co-occurrence within that cohort was assessed over all 130 or so repertoires. Most TCR sequences were observed very rarely across donors, whereas some public TCRs were present in many individuals. In vitro tests confirmed that a few of the cytomegalovirus-associated TCR beta chains recognize cytomegalovirus antigens. It was suggested by the authors that the approach could potentially be generalized to other disease states and immunological phenotypes. In the study, around 150 TCR beta chains were listed as associated with cytomegalovirus. The classifier was reported to diagnose cytomegalovirus status with high specificity and sensitivity in both the original and validation cohorts. In a later analysis, TCRs clustered in the first cohort were found to also tend to co-occur in the 120 validation repertoires, with 94% of cluster scores above 0.

The donors belonged to the validation cohort of under 150 subjects, which was separate from the approximately 610-subject first cohort. Library preparation was by the immunoSEQ multiplex PCR assay. As for the authors' bioinformatics: A statistical classification framework was built to diagnose cytomegalovirus status from the catalog of TCR beta chain sequences. Entries here come from immuneACCESS through TCRdb and include only in-frame sequences with V and J called. Some clones fail to appear in such tables; in the studies checked, an unresolved V gene covers under half of the shortfall, and the cause of the remainder is unknown. V and J calls and clone size are those listed in that table; D and trimming were worked out from the DNA. In all, the sample holds approximately 60,000 clones, and approximately 95% of those were seen once. The top ten clones comprise 4.5% to 6% of the sample.

Recombination joined TRBV5-1 with TRBJ2-6; D gene: possibly TRBD1, on 6 matching bases. The receptor comes from a woman between 18 and 29 years old in good health and CMV-seronegative. The sample taken for sequencing was PBMCs. The CDR3 amino acid sequence is: CASKQGTLSGANVLTF. The DNA sequence reads TGCGCCAGCAAACAGGGTACCCTTTCTGGGGCCAACGTCCTGACTTTC. Where the CDR3 stops, the reference TRBV5-1 and TRBJ2-6 genes take over; the full variable domain is KAGVTQTPRYLIKTRGQQVTLSCSPISGHRSVSWYQQTPGQGLQFLFEYFSETQRNKGNFPGRFSGRQFSNSRSEMNVSTLELGDSALYLCASKQGTLSGANVLTFGAGSRLTVL.